This record concerns one T cell receptor (beta chain) sequence. Its specificity is not known. This specimen comes from a study of T cell responses to AZD1222 COVID-19 vaccine. Points from the study as a whole: There were vaccine-associated CD4 TCRs across spike, dominant at 160-218 and 743-854. Females made up more of the donors, who were largely white British, and clonal diversity may have come out too low. Reports say nearly half of spike-specific TCRs go after unmutated variant regions.

The CDR3 length is 13 residues. Looked up from germline, CDR1 is SEHNR and CDR2 is FQNEAQ (reference sequence). V was pared by 5 bases and J by 5 bases, with 11 bases between. TCRdb keeps only in-frame clones here, not all; method: immunoSEQ multiplex PCR. The profile shows roughly 260,000 clones, over 85% of them singletons. The chain joins TRBV7-9 to TRBJ2-3; D might be TRBD1 (6 bases). This receptor was taken from an adult in good health. Sequencing was performed on peripheral blood, taken on day 0 of AZD1222 vaccination. CDR3 in DNA: TGTGCCAGCAGCCCTGGACAGCTAGATACGCAGTATTTT. This translates into CASSPGQLDTQYF.